Listed below are T cell receptor beta chains from one sample, sequenced in a study of Ad26.COV2.S vaccination and SARS-CoV-2 variants. Data came from immunoSEQ multiplex PCR; TCRdb stores just in-frame clones and leaves some out. The table lists 300,000 to 400,000 clones, around 83% of them singletons, with around 3.3% in the top ten. The specimen comprised peripheral blood, sampled in a trial of Ad26.COV2.S vaccine versus placebo. These TCRs come from a person aged 18-60 years who received the Ad26.COV2.S COVID-19 vaccine or a placebo. CDR3s include the opening cysteine and the closing phenylalanine or tryptophan. Each record gives: V gene, D gene, clone size, J gene, CDR3 protein, CDR3 DNA. The D gene is left open where the match is weak. The size entry is marked missing in some rows and otherwise reads once, few, many or a size class.

TRBV11-2	TRBD1	.	TRBJ1-3	CASSRSGQAGDTIYF	TGTGCCAGCAGCCGGTCGGGACAGGCAGGGGACACCATATATTTT
TRBV10-2	.	.	TRBJ2-2	CASSDYRITGELFF	TGCGCCAGCAGTGACTACAGAATTACCGGGGAGCTGTTTTTT
TRBV9	.	.	TRBJ2-5	CASSPNPTGEKETQYF	TGTGCCAGCAGCCCAAACCCGACAGGAGAAAAAGAGACCCAGTACTTC
TRBV7-9	.	many	TRBJ1-2	CASSNQGVDAGYTF	TGTGCCAGCAGCAATCAAGGCGTCGATGCTGGCTACACCTTC
TRBV5-1	.	once	TRBJ2-1	CASSLESPLTGQSPFF	TGCGCCAGCAGCTTGGAATCCCCTTTGACAGGTCAGAGTCCGTTCTTC
TRBV7-8	.	.	TRBJ2-2	CASSFRRAGAGELFF	TGTGCCAGCAGCTTCCGCCGGGCCGGGGCCGGGGAGCTGTTTTTT
TRBV5-5	TRBD2	.	TRBJ2-7	CASSPRTSGSGEQYF	TGTGCCAGCAGCCCGCGGACTAGCGGGAGTGGCGAGCAGTACTTC
TRBV28	.	few	TRBJ1-4	CASSSASPTNEKLFF	TGTGCCAGCAGTTCCGCCAGTCCAACTAATGAAAAACTGTTTTTT
TRBV5-8	TRBD1	once	TRBJ2-7	CASSTGQGDEQYF	TGTGCCAGCAGCACGGGACAGGGCGACGAGCAGTACTTC
TRBV10-2	TRBD1	.	TRBJ1-2	CATLRDSYGYTF	TGCGCCACCCTCCGGGACAGCTATGGCTACACCTTC
TRBV18	.	.	TRBJ1-1	CASSQRGETEAFF	TGTGCCAGCTCACAACGGGGGGAGACTGAAGCTTTCTTT
TRBV20-1	.	.	TRBJ1-4	CSAGGAQGEKLFF	TGCAGTGCTGGTGGGGCCCAAGGGGAAAAACTGTTTTTT
TRBV5-1	.	.	TRBJ1-6	CASSLATYNSPLHF	TGCGCCAGCAGCTTGGCCACATATAATTCACCCCTCCACTTT
TRBV19	TRBD2	once	TRBJ2-7	CASSIRGLAGDEQYF	TGTGCCAGTAGTATTAGGGGACTAGCGGGAGACGAGCAGTACTTC
TRBV27	TRBD2	.	TRBJ2-7	CASSLSGHPGGEQYF	TGTGCCAGCAGTTTATCGGGCCATCCGGGGGGAGAGCAGTACTTC
TRBV19	TRBD1	few	TRBJ1-5	CASTNGQGAAQPQHF	TGTGCCAGTACCAACGGACAGGGGGCCGCTCAGCCCCAGCATTTT
TRBV29-1	TRBD2	.	TRBJ2-5	CSVGSPGTSGRKETQYF	TGCAGCGTGGGCTCTCCCGGGACTAGCGGGAGGAAAGAGACCCAGTACTTC
TRBV9	.	.	TRBJ1-4	CASSPTPGGDEKLFF	TGTGCCAGCAGCCCAACCCCGGGCGGGGACGAAAAACTGTTTTTT
TRBV5-1	TRBD1	.	TRBJ2-5	CASSVGTGKETQYF	TGCGCCAGCAGCGTAGGGACAGGGAAAGAGACCCAGTACTTC
TRBV13	.	.	TRBJ2-5	CASSLGPGYQETQYF	TGTGCCAGCAGCTTAGGGCCGGGGTACCAAGAGACCCAGTACTTC
TRBV27	TRBD2	.	TRBJ2-5	CASSVSGGLASGRETQYF	TGTGCCAGCAGTGTTAGCGGGGGCCTTGCTAGCGGGAGGGAGACCCAGTACTTC
TRBV19	.	once	TRBJ2-7	CASSMWVEGHNEQYF	TGTGCCAGTAGTATGTGGGTGGAGGGGCACAACGAGCAGTACTTC
TRBV12-3/TRBV12-4	.	.	TRBJ2-2	CATYSQRAGELFF	TGTGCCACTTATTCTCAGCGCGCCGGGGAGCTGTTTTTT